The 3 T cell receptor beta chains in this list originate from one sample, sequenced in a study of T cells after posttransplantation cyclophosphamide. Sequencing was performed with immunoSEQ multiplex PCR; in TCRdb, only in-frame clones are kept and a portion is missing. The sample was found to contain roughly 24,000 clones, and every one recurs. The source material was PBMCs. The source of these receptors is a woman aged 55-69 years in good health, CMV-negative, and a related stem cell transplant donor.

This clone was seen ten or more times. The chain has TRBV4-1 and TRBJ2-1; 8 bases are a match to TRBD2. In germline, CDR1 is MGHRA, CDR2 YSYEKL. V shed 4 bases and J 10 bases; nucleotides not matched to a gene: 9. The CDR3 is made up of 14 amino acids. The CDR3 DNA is TGCGCCAGCAGCCCCCGGGGTAGCGGGGAGGAGCAGTTCTTC. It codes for CASSPRGSGEEQFF.

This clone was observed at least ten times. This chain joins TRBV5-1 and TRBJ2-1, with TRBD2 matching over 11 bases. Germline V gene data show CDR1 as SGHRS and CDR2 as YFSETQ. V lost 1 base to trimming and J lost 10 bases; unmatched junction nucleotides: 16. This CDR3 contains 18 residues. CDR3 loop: CASSLMAVAGGSFGEQFF. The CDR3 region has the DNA TGCGCCAGCAGCTTGATGGCGGTAGCGGGAGGGTCCTTCGGGGAGCAGTTCTTC.

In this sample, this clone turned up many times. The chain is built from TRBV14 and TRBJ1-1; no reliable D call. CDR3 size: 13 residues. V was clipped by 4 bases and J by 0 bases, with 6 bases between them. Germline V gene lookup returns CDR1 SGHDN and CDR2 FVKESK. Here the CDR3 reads CASSLQMNTEAFF. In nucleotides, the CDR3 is TGTGCCAGCAGCCTGCAGATGAACACTGAAGCTTTCTTT.